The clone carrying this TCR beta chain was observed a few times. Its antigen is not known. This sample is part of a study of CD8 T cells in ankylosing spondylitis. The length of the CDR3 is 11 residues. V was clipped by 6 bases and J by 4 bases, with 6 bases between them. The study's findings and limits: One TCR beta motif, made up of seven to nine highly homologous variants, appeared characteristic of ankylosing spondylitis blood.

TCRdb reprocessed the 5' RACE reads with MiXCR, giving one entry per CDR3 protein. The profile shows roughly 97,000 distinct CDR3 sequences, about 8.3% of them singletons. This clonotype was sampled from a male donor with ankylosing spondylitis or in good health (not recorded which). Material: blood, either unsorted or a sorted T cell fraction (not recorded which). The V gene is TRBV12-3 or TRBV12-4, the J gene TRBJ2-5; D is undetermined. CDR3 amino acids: CASSGGETQYF. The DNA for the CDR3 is TGTGCCAGCAGCGGCGGAGAGACCCAGTACTTC.